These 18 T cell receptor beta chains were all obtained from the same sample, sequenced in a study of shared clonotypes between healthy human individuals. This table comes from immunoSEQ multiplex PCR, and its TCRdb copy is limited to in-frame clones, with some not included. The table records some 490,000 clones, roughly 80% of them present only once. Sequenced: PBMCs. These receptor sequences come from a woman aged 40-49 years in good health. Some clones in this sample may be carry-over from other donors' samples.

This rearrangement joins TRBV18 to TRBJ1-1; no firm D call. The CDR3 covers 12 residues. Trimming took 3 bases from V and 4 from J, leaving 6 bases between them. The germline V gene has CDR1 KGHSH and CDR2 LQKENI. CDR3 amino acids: CASSPTTTEAFF. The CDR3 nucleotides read TGTGCCAGCTCACCTACAACCACTGAAGCTTTCTTT.

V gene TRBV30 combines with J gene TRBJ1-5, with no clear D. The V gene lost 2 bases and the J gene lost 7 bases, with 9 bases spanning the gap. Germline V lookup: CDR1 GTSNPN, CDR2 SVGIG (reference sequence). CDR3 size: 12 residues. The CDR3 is CAWSRGGQPQHF. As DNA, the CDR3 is TGTGCCTGGAGTAGAGGAGGACAGCCCCAGCATTTT.

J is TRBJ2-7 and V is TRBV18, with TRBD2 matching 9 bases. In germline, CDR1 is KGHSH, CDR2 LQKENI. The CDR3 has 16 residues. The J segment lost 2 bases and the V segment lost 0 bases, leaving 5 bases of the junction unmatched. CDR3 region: CASSPPLAGQTYEQYF. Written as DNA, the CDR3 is TGTGCCAGCTCACCACCCCTAGCGGGACAAACCTACGAGCAGTACTTC.

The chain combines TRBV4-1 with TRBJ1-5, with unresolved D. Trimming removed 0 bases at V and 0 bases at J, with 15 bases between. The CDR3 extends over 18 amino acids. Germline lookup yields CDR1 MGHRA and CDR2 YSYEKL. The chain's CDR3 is CASSQEPAVSYSNQPQHF. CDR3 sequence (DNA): TGCGCCAGCAGCCAAGAGCCCGCCGTAAGCTATAGCAATCAGCCCCAGCATTTT.

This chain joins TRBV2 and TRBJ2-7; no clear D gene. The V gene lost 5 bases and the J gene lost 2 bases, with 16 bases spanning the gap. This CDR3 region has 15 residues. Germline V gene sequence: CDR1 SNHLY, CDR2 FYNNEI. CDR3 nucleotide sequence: TGTGCCAGCAGTTACCCCCCAGGCGGTACCTACGAGCAGTACTTC. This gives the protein CASSYPPGGTYEQYF.

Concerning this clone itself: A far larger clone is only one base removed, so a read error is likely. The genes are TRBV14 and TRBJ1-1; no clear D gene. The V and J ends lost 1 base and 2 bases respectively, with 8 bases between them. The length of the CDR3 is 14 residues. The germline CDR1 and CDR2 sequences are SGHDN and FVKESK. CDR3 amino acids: CASSQVSCNTEAFF. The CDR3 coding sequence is TGTGCCAGCAGCCAAGTCTCGTGTAACACTGAAGCTTTCTTT.

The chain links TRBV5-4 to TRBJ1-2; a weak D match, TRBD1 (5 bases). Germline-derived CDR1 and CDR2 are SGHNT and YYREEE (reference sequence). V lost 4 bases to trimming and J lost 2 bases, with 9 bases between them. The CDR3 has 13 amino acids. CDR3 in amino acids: CASSPTANYGYTF. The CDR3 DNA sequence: TGTGCCAGCAGCCCGACAGCAAACTATGGCTACACCTTC. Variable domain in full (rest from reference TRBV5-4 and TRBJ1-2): ETGVTQSPTHLIKTRGQQVTLRCSSQSGHNTVSWYQQALGQGPQFIFQYYREEENGRGNFPPRFSGLQFPNYSSELNVNALELDDSALYLCASSPTANYGYTFGSGTRLTVV.

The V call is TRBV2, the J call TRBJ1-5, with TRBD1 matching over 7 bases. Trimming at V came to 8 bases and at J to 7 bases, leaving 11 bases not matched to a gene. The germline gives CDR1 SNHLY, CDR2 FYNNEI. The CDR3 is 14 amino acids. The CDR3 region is CASSEGARAQPQHF. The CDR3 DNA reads TGTGCCAGCTCAGAGGGGGCGCGTGCCCAGCCCCAGCATTTT. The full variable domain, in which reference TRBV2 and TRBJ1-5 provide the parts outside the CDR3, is EPEVTQTPSHQVTQMGQEVILRCVPISNHLYFYWYRQILGQKVEFLVSFYNNEISEKSEIFDDQFSVERPDGSNFTLKIRSTKLEDSAMYFCASSEGARAQPQHFGDGTRLSIL.

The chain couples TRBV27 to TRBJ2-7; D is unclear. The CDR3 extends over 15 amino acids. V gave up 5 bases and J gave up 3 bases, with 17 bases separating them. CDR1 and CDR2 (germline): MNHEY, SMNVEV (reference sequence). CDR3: CASSPRVGPFYEQYF. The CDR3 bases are TGTGCCAGCAGTCCCCGGGTAGGACCATTCTACGAGCAGTACTTC.

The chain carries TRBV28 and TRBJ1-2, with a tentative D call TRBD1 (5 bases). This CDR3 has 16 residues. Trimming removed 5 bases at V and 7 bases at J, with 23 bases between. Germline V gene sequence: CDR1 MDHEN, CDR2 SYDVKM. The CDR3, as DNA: TGTGCCAGCAGTACCCAGACAGAGACTCGGAGTTCTGGCTACACCTTC. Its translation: CASSTQTETRSSGYTF.

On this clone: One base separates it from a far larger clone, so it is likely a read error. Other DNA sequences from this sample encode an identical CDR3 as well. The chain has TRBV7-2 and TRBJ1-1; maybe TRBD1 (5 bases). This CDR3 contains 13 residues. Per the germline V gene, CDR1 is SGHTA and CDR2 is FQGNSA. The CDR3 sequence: CASSLAGRTEAFF. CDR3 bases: TGTGCAAGCAGCTTAGCAGGGAGGACTGAAGCTTTCTTT.

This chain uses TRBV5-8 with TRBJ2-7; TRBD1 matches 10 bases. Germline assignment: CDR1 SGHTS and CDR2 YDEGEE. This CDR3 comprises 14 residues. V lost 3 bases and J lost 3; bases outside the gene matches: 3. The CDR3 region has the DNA TGTGCCAGCAGCTCCGGGACAGGGGTCTACGAGCAGTACTTC. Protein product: CASSSGTGVYEQYF.

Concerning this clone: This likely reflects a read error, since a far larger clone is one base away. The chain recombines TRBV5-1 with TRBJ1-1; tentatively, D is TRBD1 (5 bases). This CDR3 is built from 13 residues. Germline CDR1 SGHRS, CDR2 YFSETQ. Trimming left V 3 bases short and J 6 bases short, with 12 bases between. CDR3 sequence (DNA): TGCGCCAGCAGCTCGCAGGGTGCGCCTGAAGCTTTCTTT. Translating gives CASSSQGAPEAFF.

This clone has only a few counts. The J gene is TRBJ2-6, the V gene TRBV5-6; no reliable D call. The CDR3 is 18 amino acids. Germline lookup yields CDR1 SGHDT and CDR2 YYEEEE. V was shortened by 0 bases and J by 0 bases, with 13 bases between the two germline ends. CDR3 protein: CASSLDPSQDSGANVLTF. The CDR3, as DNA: TGTGCCAGCAGCTTGGACCCCTCTCAGGACTCTGGGGCCAACGTCCTGACTTTC.

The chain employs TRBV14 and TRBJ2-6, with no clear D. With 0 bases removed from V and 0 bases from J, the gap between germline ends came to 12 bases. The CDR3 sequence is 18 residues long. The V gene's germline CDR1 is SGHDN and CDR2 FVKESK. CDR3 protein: CASSQDLGSPSGANVLTF. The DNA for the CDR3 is TGTGCCAGCAGCCAAGACCTGGGATCCCCCTCTGGGGCCAACGTCCTGACTTTC.

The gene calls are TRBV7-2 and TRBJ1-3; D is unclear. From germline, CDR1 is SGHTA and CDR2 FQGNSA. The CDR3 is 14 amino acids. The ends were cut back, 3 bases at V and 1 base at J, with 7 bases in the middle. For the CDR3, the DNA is TGTGCCAGCAGCTTCGGGATTTCTGGAAACACCATATATTTT. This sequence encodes CASSFGISGNTIYF.

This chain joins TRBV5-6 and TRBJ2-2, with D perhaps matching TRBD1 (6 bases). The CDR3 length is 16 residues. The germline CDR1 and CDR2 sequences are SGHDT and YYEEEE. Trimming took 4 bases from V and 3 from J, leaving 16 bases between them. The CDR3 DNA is TGTGCCAGCAGCCGTCCACAGGGTAGGGACACCGGGGAGCTGTTTTTT. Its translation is CASSRPQGRDTGELFF.

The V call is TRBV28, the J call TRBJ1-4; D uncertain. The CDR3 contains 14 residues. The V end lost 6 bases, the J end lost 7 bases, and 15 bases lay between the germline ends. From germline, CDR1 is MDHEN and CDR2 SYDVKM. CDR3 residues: CASRDRWLVEKLFF. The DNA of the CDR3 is TGTGCCAGCAGGGATAGGTGGTTAGTTGAAAAACTGTTTTTT.